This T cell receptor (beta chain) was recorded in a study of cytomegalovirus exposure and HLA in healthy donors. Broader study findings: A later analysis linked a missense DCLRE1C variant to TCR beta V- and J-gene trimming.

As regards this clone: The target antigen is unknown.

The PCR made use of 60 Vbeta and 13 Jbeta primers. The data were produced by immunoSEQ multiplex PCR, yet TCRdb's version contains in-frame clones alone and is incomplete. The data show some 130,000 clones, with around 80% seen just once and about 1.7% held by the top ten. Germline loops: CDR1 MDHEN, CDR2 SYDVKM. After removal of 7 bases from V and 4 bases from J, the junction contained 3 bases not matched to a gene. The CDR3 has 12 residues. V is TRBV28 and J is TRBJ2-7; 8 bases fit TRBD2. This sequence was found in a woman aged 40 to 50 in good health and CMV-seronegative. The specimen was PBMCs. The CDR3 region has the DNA TGTGCCAGCAAAACTAGCGGATACGAGCAGTACTTC. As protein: CASKTSGYEQYF.